This passage covers 6 T cell receptor beta chains from one sample sequenced in a study of PD-L1 blockade in urothelial cancer. Clones were read by immunoSEQ multiplex PCR, and TCRdb kept only the in-frame ones, dropping some. The data contain roughly 39,000 clones, about 89% of them seen just once; the ten biggest clones take up around 1.8%. This material consisted of PBMCs, taken around atezolizumab (anti-PD-L1) treatment. The receptors come from a man in his sixties with urothelial cancer.

The gene calls are TRBV2 and TRBJ1-5, with 9 bases identical to TRBD1. The CDR3 sequence is 15 residues long. CDR1 is SNHLY, CDR2 FYNNEI, per germline. V lost 6 bases to trimming and J lost 6 bases; unmatched junction nucleotides: 9. As DNA, the CDR3 is TGTGCCAGCAGGAACACGGACAGGGGAGTTCAGCCCCAGCATTTT. It specifies CASRNTDRGVQPQHF. Full variable domain (remainder filled in from reference TRBV2 and TRBJ1-5): EPEVTQTPSHQVTQMGQEVILRCVPISNHLYFYWYRQILGQKVEFLVSFYNNEISEKSEIFDDQFSVERPDGSNFTLKIRSTKLEDSAMYFCASRNTDRGVQPQHFGDGTRLSIL.

The chain carries TRBV6-1 and TRBJ2-5, with TRBD2 identical over 9 bases. V dropped 2 bases and J dropped 5; count of bases not matched to a gene: 9. The length of the CDR3 is 16 residues. Germline CDR1 MNHNS, CDR2 SASEGT. In DNA form, the CDR3 reads TGTGCCAGCAGTGAAAGCGGGGGGCAGTTTTTGGAGACCCAGTACTTC. Translating it yields CASSESGGQFLETQYF.

This chain connects TRBV5-1 to TRBJ2-5; TRBD2 aligns across 7 bases. The junction had 11 bases not matched to a gene; V was cut back by 4 bases and J by 2 bases. This CDR3 comprises 16 residues. The germline CDR1 and CDR2 sequences are SGHRS and YFSETQ. CDR3 protein: CASSPGAGTKQETQYF. For the CDR3, the DNA is TGCGCCAGCAGCCCTGGTGCAGGGACTAAACAAGAGACCCAGTACTTC.

The chain carries TRBV7-8 and TRBJ1-5, with D perhaps matching TRBD1 (6 bases). The CDR3 consists of 14 residues. From germline, CDR1 is SGHVS and CDR2 FQNEAQ. Deletions cut 5 bases from V and 7 bases from J, with 15 bases between. The CDR3 DNA reads as TGTGCCAGCAGCCCACAGGGCGCAAGGCAGCCCCAGCATTTT. Translating gives CASSPQGARQPQHF.

The chain uses TRBV5-1 and TRBJ1-4, with D possibly TRBD1 on 6 matching bases. CDR3 length: 17 amino acids. With 2 bases removed from V and 0 bases from J, the gap between germline ends came to 14 bases. The germline gives CDR1 SGHRS, CDR2 YFSETQ. The chain's CDR3 is CASSFRGQLTTNEKLFF. CDR3 nucleotide sequence: TGCGCCAGCAGCTTCAGGGGACAATTAACAACTAATGAAAAACTGTTTTTT.

The gene calls are TRBV5-1 and TRBJ1-6, with D perhaps TRBD1 (6 bases). The V end lost 6 bases, the J end lost 5 bases, and 9 bases lay between the germline ends. Germline-derived CDR1 and CDR2 are SGHRS and YFSETQ. CDR3 length: 13 amino acids. The chain's CDR3 is CASKDSNNSPLHF. The CDR3 DNA follows: TGCGCCAGCAAGGACAGCAATAATTCACCCCTCCACTTT.